Presented here are 24 T cell receptor beta chains from one specimen sequenced in a study of T-cell reconstitution after alpha-beta-depleted transplantation in children. Unique molecular identifiers were incorporated when the TCRbeta library was constructed. TCRdb recomputed calls from the PCR reads with MiXCR, one row per CDR3 protein. The repertoire has approximately 150,000 distinct CDR3 sequences, 8.8% of them found once; the top ten carry roughly 20%. The source was PBMCs, mostly from graft donor cells, collected 180 days after TCRalphabeta/CD19-depleted stem cell transplant. The receptors come from a female patient aged 2-9 years who had a stem cell transplant for congenital amegakaryocytic thrombocytopenia, so the T cells may come from the graft donor.

The rearrangement uses TRBV7-9 and TRBJ1-1; the D is unclear. Germline assignment: CDR1 SEHNR and CDR2 FQNEAQ (reference sequence). This CDR3 has 13 residues. V was trimmed by 1 base and J by 2 bases, leaving 5 bases between them. In DNA form, the CDR3 reads TGTGCCAGCAGCTTAGGACATAACACTGAAGCTTTCTTT. Residues: CASSLGHNTEAFF.

The chain links TRBV6-2 or TRBV6-3 to TRBJ2-5; 7 nucleotides align to TRBD2. The CDR3 loop spans 17 amino acids. V trimming: 2 bases; J trimming: 1 base; junction bases outside the gene matches: 10. Germline values: CDR1 MNHEY, CDR2 SVGEGT. CDR3 nucleotide sequence: TGTGCCAGCAGTTACGGGATGCCGGGGGGAACCCAAGAGACCCAGTACTTC. As protein: CASSYGMPGGTQETQYF.

This clonotype was observed at least ten times. This rearrangement joins TRBV29-1 to TRBJ2-7; unclear D gene. The V end lost 3 bases, the J end lost 0 bases, and 12 bases lay between the germline ends. CDR3 length: 14 residues. Germline CDR1 is SQVTM and CDR2 is ANQGSEA. CDR3 nucleotide sequence: TGCAGCGTTGAGACAACTGATAGCTCCTACGAGCAGTACTTC. Amino acids: CSVETTDSSYEQYF.

This clonotype was detected ten times or more. The chain employs TRBV10-3 and TRBJ2-3; D is unclear. Trimming pared 6 bases from V and 4 bases from J, leaving 11 bases between. The germline V gene encodes CDR1 ENHRY and CDR2 SYGVKD. CDR3 length: 13 amino acids. CDR3 loop: CAISSSSSDTQYF. In DNA, the CDR3 is TGTGCCATCAGCTCCTCGAGTTCAGATACGCAGTATTTT.

The chain combines TRBV7-2 with TRBJ1-4; 8 bases are shared with TRBD1. Trimming cost V 0 bases and J 8 bases; bases outside gene matches: 8. Per germline, CDR1 SGHTA and CDR2 FQGNSA. The CDR3 spans 16 residues. CDR3 in amino acids: CASSLAAGGAGEKLFF. The CDR3 DNA reads as TGTGCCAGCAGCTTAGCGGCAGGGGGCGCGGGGGAAAAACTGTTTTTT.

In its sample, this clonotype was seen a few times. A much larger clone lies a single base off, so this may be a read error. The chain combines TRBV4-2 with TRBJ2-6, with D possibly matching TRBD1 (5 bases). CDR3 length: 14 residues. Germline CDR1 and CDR2: LGHNA and YNFKEQ. The chain's CDR3 is CASRPGLGANGLTF. In nucleotides, the CDR3 is TGTGCCAGCCGCCCTGGGCTAGGGGCCAACGGCCTGACTTTC.

This chain uses TRBV11-2 with TRBJ2-3, with D possibly TRBD2 on 5 matching bases. Looked up from germline, CDR1 is SGHAT and CDR2 is FQNNGV. With 5 bases removed from V and 6 bases from J, the gap between germline ends came to 15 bases. This CDR3 is built from 14 residues. In DNA, the CDR3 is TGTGCCAGCAGCCCGGACTGGCCGTCGGATACGCAGTATTTT. Protein: CASSPDWPSDTQYF. Full variable domain (remainder filled in from reference TRBV11-2 and TRBJ2-3): EAGVAQSPRYKIIEKRQSVAFWCNPISGHATLYWYQQILGQGPKLLIQFQNNGVVDDSQLPKDRFSAERLKGVDSTLKIQPAKLEDSAVYLCASSPDWPSDTQYFGPGTRLTVL.

This clonotype occurred a few times. V usage is TRBV28 and J usage is TRBJ2-3; D tentatively fits TRBD1 or TRBD2 (6 bases each). Germline CDR1 MDHEN, CDR2 SYDVKM. Trimming stripped 7 bases from V and 4 bases from J, with 15 bases between. The CDR3 runs to 14 residues. Written as DNA, the CDR3 is TGTGCCAGCATCCAAGGGGGGCGTGCAGATACGCAGTATTTT. Residues: CASIQGGRADTQYF. Complete variable domain (other parts from reference TRBV28 and TRBJ2-3): DVKVTQSSRYLVKRTGEKVFLECVQDMDHENMFWYRQDPGLGLRLIYFSYDVKMKEKGDIPEGYSVSREKKERFSLILESASTNQTSMYLCASIQGGRADTQYFGPGTRLTVL.

This clonotype was detected ten times or more. The rearrangement uses TRBV6-2 or TRBV6-3 and TRBJ1-6, with 10 bases identical to TRBD1. Germline lookup yields CDR1 MNHEY and CDR2 SVGEGT. The CDR3 is 16 amino acids. J lost 9 bases, V lost 3 bases, and 8 bases had no gene match. The CDR3: CASSYSPGQGISPLHF. The DNA of the CDR3 is TGTGCCAGCAGTTATTCCCCGGGACAGGGGATTTCACCCCTCCACTTT.

This clonotype has a count of ten or more. The V gene is TRBV27, the J gene TRBJ2-4; 10 bases line up with TRBD1. Per germline, CDR1 MNHEY and CDR2 SMNVEV (reference sequence). V trimming: 5 bases; J trimming: 7 bases; junction bases outside the gene matches: 2. The CDR3 length is 13 residues. Here the CDR3 DNA reads TGTGCCAGCAGTCGGACAGGGGGGAACATTCAGTACTTC. This codes for CASSRTGGNIQYF.

Details on this clonotype: This may be a read error, as it is one base from a much larger clone. The genes are TRBV10-3 and TRBJ2-7, with D possibly matching TRBD2 (6 bases). Germline-derived CDR1 and CDR2 are ENHRY and SYGVKD. The CDR3 totals 12 residues. V was trimmed by 6 bases and J by 6 bases, leaving 12 bases between them. CDR3 in amino acids: CAIRDGDCEQYF. The CDR3 DNA is TGTGCCATCAGGGATGGGGACTGCGAGCAGTACTTC.

The table lists this clonotype with a few counts. The V gene is TRBV20-1, the J gene TRBJ2-7; 8 bases match TRBD2. Looked up from germline, CDR1 is DFQATT and CDR2 is SNEGSKA (reference sequence). The CDR3 spans 13 residues. V shed 2 bases, J shed 5 bases, and the junction held 5 bases outside the gene matches. The CDR3 region has the DNA TGCAGTGCTAGATTAGCGGGGAGCAACGAGCAGTACTTC. Its translation is CSARLAGSNEQYF.

This clonotype occurred a few times. V gene TRBV7-3 combines with J gene TRBJ2-3; 11 bases line up with TRBD2. CDR3 length: 15 amino acids. The V and J ends lost 2 bases and 4 bases, in that order; junction bases with no gene match: 2. Per the germline V gene, CDR1 is SGHTA and CDR2 is FQGTGA. In DNA, the CDR3 is TGTGCCAGCAGCTTAGGACTAGCGGGTTCAGATACGCAGTATTTT. It translates to CASSLGLAGSDTQYF. Drawing the rest from reference TRBV7-3 and TRBJ2-3, the complete variable domain is GAGVSQTPSNKVTEKGKYVELRCDPISGHTALYWYRQSLGQGPEFLIYFQGTGAADDSGLPNDRFFAVRPEGSVSTLKIQRTERGDSAVYLCASSLGLAGSDTQYFGPGTRLTVL.

This clonotype has ten or more counts. The chain is built from TRBV5-1 and TRBJ2-1, with 11 nucleotides matching TRBD2. Germline values: CDR1 SGHRS, CDR2 YFSETQ. This CDR3 region has 16 residues. With 3 bases clipped from V and 8 bases from J, the junction kept 10 bases outside the gene matches. The CDR3 DNA sequence: TGCGCCAGCAGCTGGGAACTAGCGGGAGCTGTCGATGAGCAGTTCTTC. It translates to CASSWELAGAVDEQFF. The full variable domain, rest sourced from reference TRBV5-1 and TRBJ2-1, is KAGVTQTPRYLIKTRGQQVTLSCSPISGHRSVSWYQQTPGQGLQFLFEYFSETQRNKGNFPGRFSGRQFSNSRSEMNVSTLELGDSALYLCASSWELAGAVDEQFFGPGTRLTVL.

This clonotype was detected a few times. The chain has TRBV28 and TRBJ2-7, with TRBD2 identical over 7 bases. This CDR3 comprises 14 residues. Germline V gene sequence: CDR1 MDHEN, CDR2 SYDVKM. Trimming at V came to 6 bases and at J to 2 bases, leaving 7 bases not matched to a gene. The CDR3 DNA is TGTGCCAGCAGACTTAGCGGGTTTACCTACGAGCAGTACTTC. Residues: CASRLSGFTYEQYF.

Concerning this clonotype: A much larger clone sits a single nucleotide away, making a read error possible. The CDR3 bases are TGCGCCAGCCGCAGGGGGCATGAGGAGTTCTTC. Its translation: CASRRGHEEFF. This rearrangement joins TRBV10-2 to TRBJ2-1; 8 bases map to TRBD1. CDR3 length: 11 amino acids. The germline V gene has CDR1 WSHSY and CDR2 SAAADI.

Ten or more counts support this clonotype. The chain couples TRBV12-3 or TRBV12-4 to TRBJ2-1; 16 positions match TRBD2. This CDR3 has 19 residues. The V gene end was trimmed by 4 bases and the J gene end by 1 base; junction bases not matched to a gene: 7. CDR3: CASSYPGLAGGRSYNEQFF. Written as DNA, the CDR3 is TGTGCCAGCAGTTATCCGGGACTAGCGGGAGGGAGGTCCTACAATGAGCAGTTCTTC.

In its sample, this clonotype was seen many times. This rearrangement joins TRBV28 to TRBJ1-2; D possibly corresponds to TRBD1 (6 bases). Deletions cut 8 bases from V and 3 bases from J, with 13 bases between. Looked up from germline, CDR1 is MDHEN and CDR2 is SYDVKM. CDR3 length equals 13 residues. CDR3 sequence (DNA): TGTGCCAGCGGGGGGGGCAGGGACTATGGCTACACCTTC. The encoded protein is CASGGGRDYGYTF.

This clonotype was recorded many times. The DNA of the CDR3 is TGTGCCAGCAGTTACGCGACAGGGATCGGGGAGCTGTTTTTT. Protein: CASSYATGIGELFF. The chain combines TRBV6-5 with TRBJ2-2, with 7 bases fitting TRBD1. The junction had 4 bases not matched to a gene; V was cut back by 2 bases and J by 7 bases. The CDR3 runs to 14 residues. Germline-derived CDR1 and CDR2 are MNHEY and SVGAGI.

This clonotype was detected ten times or more. The rearrangement uses TRBV5-1 and TRBJ2-7, with 9 bases matching TRBD2. The CDR3 runs to 16 residues. V was pared by 2 bases and J by 0 bases, with 6 bases of the junction left unmatched. Germline CDR1 is SGHRS and CDR2 is YFSETQ. CDR3 in DNA: TGCGCCAGCAGCTTAGCGGGAGGACCCGGCTCCTACGAGCAGTACTTC. Amino acids: CASSLAGGPGSYEQYF.

This clonotype has ten or more counts. V gene TRBV20-1 combines with J gene TRBJ2-1; 7 positions agree with TRBD1. The germline V gene encodes CDR1 DFQATT and CDR2 SNEGSKA (reference sequence). V shed 5 bases and J 2 bases; nucleotides not matched to a gene: 0. The CDR3 totals 12 residues. CDR3 coding DNA: TGCAGTGCTGGACAGGCCTACAATGAGCAGTTCTTC. Protein: CSAGQAYNEQFF.

In its sample, this clonotype was seen a few times. This chain connects TRBV6-5 to TRBJ1-1; D is uncertain. With 0 bases removed from V and 0 bases from J, the gap between germline ends came to 5 bases. The CDR3 sequence is 14 residues long. Germline CDR1 and CDR2: MNHEY and SVGAGI. CDR3 sequence: CASSYSRVNTEAFF. The CDR3 DNA follows: TGTGCCAGCAGTTACTCAAGAGTGAACACTGAAGCTTTCTTT.

This chain joins TRBV5-1 and TRBJ2-7; 12 nucleotides agree with TRBD2. V trimming: 2 bases; J trimming: 6 bases; junction bases outside the gene matches: 6. The CDR3 totals 15 residues. From germline, CDR1 is SGHRS and CDR2 YFSETQ. The CDR3 loop is CASSLRLAGVGEQYF. The DNA of the CDR3 is TGCGCCAGCAGCTTACGACTAGCGGGAGTGGGCGAGCAGTACTTC.

This clonotype came up many times. This chain uses TRBV6-5 with TRBJ1-2; D may be TRBD1 (5 bases). The V end lost 0 bases, the J end lost 4 bases, and 9 bases lay between the germline ends. The CDR3 is 14 residues long. CDR1 is MNHEY, CDR2 SVGAGI, per germline. The CDR3 here is CASSYSAGTYGYTF. The CDR3 DNA sequence: TGTGCCAGCAGTTACTCCGCGGGGACCTATGGCTACACCTTC.